This paragraph covers one T cell receptor (beta chain) sequence. The antigen remains undetermined. Measured with immunoSEQ multiplex PCR; TCRdb has only the in-frame clones, and not every one. The sample consists of tens of thousands of clones, approximately 76% of them appearing once. This entry is derived from a study of memory CD4+ T cells and cytomegalovirus serostatus. Overall study findings and caveats: Median bootstrapped AUC for CMV status was approximately 0.95 originally, just under 0.93 US-trained.

V lost 5 bases to trimming and J lost 5 bases, with 16 bases between them. This CDR3 has 15 amino acids. CDR1 and CDR2 from the germline V gene are SGHTA and FQGTGA. The sort gate was single viable CD3+CD4+CD8-CD45RO+ cells for memory CD4+ T cells. The TCR comes from an adult in good health and CMV-seronegative. Some clones in this sample may be carry-over from other donors' samples. The V call is TRBV7-3, the J call TRBJ2-1; perhaps D is TRBD1 or TRBD2 (6 bases each). Specimen: memory CD4+ T cells from blood. CDR3 protein: CASSPTIRGDNEQFF. As DNA, the CDR3 is TGTGCCAGCAGCCCCACGATTAGGGGGGACAATGAGCAGTTCTTC.